Listed here is a single TCR beta chain. What it binds is not known. Following an approximately ten-day culture, CD4+ T cells were purified. Two doses of BNT162b2 or mRNA-1273 vaccine were administered to participants. Nobody among the vaccine recipients had prior SARS-CoV-2 infection (nucleocapsid antibodies were negative). These data are taken from a study of vaccination effects on CD4 cells after COVID-19. The data were produced by immunoSEQ multiplex PCR, yet TCRdb's version contains in-frame clones alone and is incomplete. The sample yields roughly 30,000 clones, about 74% seen once. CDR1 and CDR2 (germline): SGHKS, YYEKEE (reference sequence). CDR3 size: 16 residues. The V gene lost 4 bases and the J gene lost 0 bases, with 15 bases spanning the gap.

This chain uses TRBV5-5 with TRBJ2-3; D perhaps matches TRBD2 (6 bases). The specimen comprised CD4+ T cells from PBMCs cultured without peptide, sampled after COVID-19 vaccination. This clonotype originated in a human donor who received a COVID-19 vaccine. Here the CDR3 DNA reads TGTGCCAGCAGCCCCGGCGGGGCTCCTAGCACAGATACGCAGTATTTT. Its translation is CASSPGGAPSTDTQYF.